Reported below is one T cell receptor (beta chain). Data came from immunoSEQ multiplex PCR; TCRdb stores just in-frame clones and leaves some out. This table holds approximately 230,000 clones, 84% found once. The CDR3 is made up of 17 amino acids. The trim removed 5 bases at V and 8 bases at J, leaving 11 bases unmatched. CDR1 SEHNR and CDR2 FQNEAQ come from the germline V gene (reference sequence). This entry belongs to a study of blood T cell repertoires in COVID-19. The source of this sequence is a man aged 25-45 years with active or convalescent COVID-19. This chain connects TRBV7-9 to TRBJ2-4; 14 positions match TRBD2. Input material: peripheral blood. DNA for the CDR3: TGTGCCAGCAGCCCGGGACTAGCGGGAGTAAGCGGAGACATTCAGTACTTC. Its translation is CASSPGLAGVSGDIQYF.